Presented here are 27 T cell receptor beta chains from one specimen sequenced in a study of blood T cell repertoires in COVID-19. This table comes from immunoSEQ multiplex PCR, and its TCRdb copy is limited to in-frame clones, with some not included. The sample carries 260,000 or so clones, 88% recorded once. Source material: peripheral blood. The source of these receptors is a man between 18 and 35 years old with active or convalescent COVID-19.

V and J are TRBV13 and TRBJ1-1, with TRBD1 as a possible D gene (5 bases). CDR3 length: 16 residues. V lost 4 bases, J lost 1 base, and 16 bases lay in between. CDR1 and CDR2 from the germline V gene are PRHDT and FYEKMQ (reference sequence). The CDR3: CASSSRGIVSNTEAFF. The CDR3 DNA sequence: TGTGCCAGCAGCTCCCGGGGGATAGTATCGAACACTGAAGCTTTCTTT.

This clone was found a few times. V gene TRBV6-4 combines with J gene TRBJ2-2; TRBD1 matches 9 bases. V lost 3 bases to trimming and J lost 5 bases; unmatched junction nucleotides: 1. The CDR3 contains 14 residues. Looked up from germline, CDR1 is MRHNA and CDR2 is SNTAGT. CDR3 DNA: TGTGCCAGCAGTGATGGACAGGGGACCGGGGAGCTGTTTTTT. Amino acids: CASSDGQGTGELFF.

The chain is built from TRBV29-1 and TRBJ1-1; 8 nucleotides align to TRBD1. CDR3 size: 12 residues. Germline CDR1 and CDR2: SQVTM and ANQGSEA. Trimming removed 5 bases from V and 4 bases from J; junction bases left unmatched: 3. Written as DNA, the CDR3 is TGCAGCGTTAGACAGGGGAGCACTGAAGCTTTCTTT. Residues: CSVRQGSTEAFF.

This clone has more than one count but fewer than ten. The same CDR3 can be traced to other DNA sequences in this sample. This chain joins TRBV2 and TRBJ2-5; D is undetermined. The length of the CDR3 is 11 residues. Deletions cut 6 bases from V and 2 bases from J, with 4 bases between. Germline lookup yields CDR1 SNHLY and CDR2 FYNNEI. This CDR3 is CASSLQETQYF. In DNA form, the CDR3 reads TGTGCCAGCAGCCTACAAGAGACCCAGTACTTC.

J is TRBJ2-4 and V is TRBV7-2, with D maybe TRBD2 (5 bases). Trimming removed 4 bases from V and 3 bases from J, with 10 bases in between. In germline, CDR1 is SGHTA, CDR2 FQGNSA. The CDR3 is made up of 14 amino acids. In DNA form, the CDR3 reads TGTGCCAGCAGCTCCACGGACTTCAAAAACATTCAGTACTTC. Its translation: CASSSTDFKNIQYF.

The chain couples TRBV6-5 to TRBJ2-5; tentatively, D is TRBD1 (6 bases). With 6 bases removed from V and 5 bases from J, the gap between germline ends came to 13 bases. This CDR3 has 13 amino acids. The germline V gene has CDR1 MNHEY and CDR2 SVGAGI. CDR3 sequence: CASSKGVGETQYF. The CDR3 DNA follows: TGTGCCAGCAGCAAGGGGGTCGGGGAGACCCAGTACTTC.

The V gene is TRBV5-1, the J gene TRBJ1-1; no firm D call. V gave up 4 bases and J gave up 0 bases, with 13 bases separating them. In germline, CDR1 is SGHRS, CDR2 YFSETQ. This CDR3 has 15 residues. CDR3 nucleotides: TGCGCCAGCAGCCCTCTAGGAATCATGAACACTGAAGCTTTCTTT. This translates into CASSPLGIMNTEAFF. Full variable domain (rest looked up from reference TRBV5-1 and TRBJ1-1): KAGVTQTPRYLIKTRGQQVTLSCSPISGHRSVSWYQQTPGQGLQFLFEYFSETQRNKGNFPGRFSGRQFSNSRSEMNVSTLELGDSALYLCASSPLGIMNTEAFFGQGTRLTVV.

The chain combines TRBV7-9 with TRBJ2-2; 7 bases fit TRBD1. The ends lost 5 bases at V and 0 bases at J; junction bases unmatched: 6. The CDR3 contains 16 residues. CDR1 SEHNR and CDR2 FQNEAQ come from the germline V gene (reference sequence). The CDR3 nucleotides read TGTGCCAGCAGCGCGTTGACAGGGCCGAACACCGGGGAGCTGTTTTTT. This sequence encodes CASSALTGPNTGELFF. Complete variable domain (other parts from reference TRBV7-9 and TRBJ2-2): DTGVSQNPRHKITKRGQNVTFRCDPISEHNRLYWYRQTLGQGPEFLTYFQNEAQLEKSRLLSDRFSAERPKGSFSTLEIQRTEQGDSAMYLCASSALTGPNTGELFFGEGSRLTVL.

This clone turned up a few times. This rearrangement joins TRBV5-1 to TRBJ2-7; 7 bases are shared with TRBD1. After removal of 4 bases from V and 8 bases from J, the junction contained 6 bases not matched to a gene. CDR1 and CDR2 (germline): SGHRS, YFSETQ. The CDR3 covers 12 residues. DNA of the CDR3: TGCGCCAGCAGCCTAGGGACAGATCAGCAGTACTTC. Translating gives CASSLGTDQQYF.

The V gene is TRBV7-2, the J gene TRBJ1-2; 7 nucleotides line up with TRBD1. The CDR3 length is 13 residues. V trimming: 4 bases; J trimming: 7 bases; junction bases outside the gene matches: 6. CDR1 SGHTA and CDR2 FQGNSA come from the germline V gene. The CDR3, as DNA: TGTGCCAGCAGCTCGACAGGGAAGGGTGGCTACACCTTC. Its translation is CASSSTGKGGYTF. The whole variable domain, remainder taken from reference TRBV7-2 and TRBJ1-2, is GAGVSQSPSNKVTEKGKDVELRCDPISGHTALYWYRQSLGQGLEFLIYFQGNSAPDKSGLPSDRFSAERTGGSVSTLTIQRTQQEDSAVYLCASSSTGKGGYTFGSGTRLTVV.

The genes are TRBV6-5 and TRBJ1-2; 8 bases line up with TRBD1. Germline CDR1 is MNHEY and CDR2 is SVGAGI. Trimming removed 7 bases from V and 4 bases from J; junction bases left unmatched: 5. The CDR3 runs to 13 residues. CDR3 loop: CASNPTGGYGYTF. The CDR3 region has the DNA TGTGCCAGCAATCCCACAGGGGGCTATGGCTACACCTTC.

The J gene is TRBJ2-7, the V gene TRBV25-1, with 8 positions matching TRBD1. The CDR3 sequence is 17 residues long. Germline V gives CDR1 MGHDK, CDR2 SYGVNS. Trimming at V came to 3 bases and at J to 0 bases, leaving 10 bases not matched to a gene. DNA for the CDR3: TGTGCCAGCAGTGATTCCGACAGGGGCTTTCACTCCTACGAGCAGTACTTC. Its protein product is CASSDSDRGFHSYEQYF.

This rearrangement joins TRBV11-2 to TRBJ2-5, with D tentatively TRBD2 (6 bases). The CDR3 is 15 amino acids. CDR1 SGHAT and CDR2 FQNNGV come from the germline V gene. Trimming took 1 base from V and 4 from J, leaving 13 bases between them. CDR3 residues: CASSLVGWEAETQYF. CDR3 coding DNA: TGTGCCAGCAGCTTAGTGGGGTGGGAGGCAGAGACCCAGTACTTC.

V usage is TRBV4-3 and J usage is TRBJ2-1; D is perhaps TRBD1 (6 bases). Per the germline V gene, CDR1 is LGHNA and CDR2 is YSLEER. This CDR3 has 13 residues. Trimming pared 1 base from V and 5 bases from J, leaving 6 bases between. In DNA, the CDR3 is TGCGCCAGCAGCCAAGGGACAGACAATGAGCAGTTCTTC. This gives the protein CASSQGTDNEQFF.

The CDR3 bases are TGCGCCAGCAGCTTGGACCCGGTTTACGAAAAACTGTTTTTT. This translates into CASSLDPVYEKLFF. The chain links TRBV5-1 to TRBJ1-4, with D unresolved. V lost 0 bases to trimming and J lost 8 bases, with 11 bases between them. CDR3 length: 14 amino acids. CDR1 and CDR2 from the germline V gene are SGHRS and YFSETQ.

This chain uses TRBV6-1 with TRBJ2-7; possible D gene TRBD2, 5 bases. CDR3 length: 14 residues. The V and J ends lost 2 bases and 7 bases respectively, with 15 bases between them. Germline V gene lookup returns CDR1 MNHNS and CDR2 SASEGT. CDR3 region: CASSESQDFGEQYF. CDR3 coding DNA: TGTGCCAGCAGTGAATCCCAGGACTTTGGGGAGCAGTACTTC.

This clone has a single count. The chain combines TRBV5-6 with TRBJ2-7; D possibly corresponds to TRBD1 (5 bases). V was shortened by 0 bases and J by 3 bases, with 10 bases between the two germline ends. Germline-derived CDR1 and CDR2 are SGHDT and YYEEEE. The length of the CDR3 is 14 residues. The CDR3 DNA reads TGTGCCAGCAGCTTGGGCCCGGACATCTACGAGCAGTACTTC. Translating it yields CASSLGPDIYEQYF.

V gene TRBV2 combines with J gene TRBJ2-6; D uncertain. Germline-derived CDR1 and CDR2 are SNHLY and FYNNEI. The V end was cut by 5 bases, the J end by 4 bases, with 12 bases between. CDR3 length: 15 amino acids. The CDR3 here is CASSFDAGGANVLTF. For the CDR3, the DNA is TGTGCCAGCAGTTTTGACGCAGGCGGGGCCAACGTCCTGACTTTC.

The chain recombines TRBV10-2 with TRBJ1-6; D is uncertain. Germline V gene data show CDR1 as WSHSY and CDR2 as SAAADI. The V and J ends lost 0 bases and 5 bases respectively, with 8 bases between them. This CDR3 is 15 amino acids long. CDR3 residues: CASSESASDNSPLHF. The CDR3 bases are TGCGCCAGCAGTGAGTCGGCCAGCGATAATTCACCCCTCCACTTT.

The chain carries TRBV2 and TRBJ1-1; D is unresolved. V lost 10 bases and J 4 bases, leaving 16 bases between the germline ends. The CDR3 is made up of 13 amino acids. Germline V gives CDR1 SNHLY, CDR2 FYNNEI. The CDR3, as DNA: TGTGCCATCCCGGGTCGGGGAATCACTGAAGCTTTCTTT. This encodes CAIPGRGITEAFF. The whole variable domain, remainder taken from reference TRBV2 and TRBJ1-1, is EPEVTQTPSHQVTQMGQEVILRCVPISNHLYFYWYRQILGQKVEFLVSFYNNEISEKSEIFDDQFSVERPDGSNFTLKIRSTKLEDSAMYFCAIPGRGITEAFFGQGTRLTVV.

V usage is TRBV6-5 and J usage is TRBJ1-5; a weak D match, TRBD1 (5 bases). Germline lookup yields CDR1 MNHEY and CDR2 SVGAGI. Trimming took off 5 bases at V and 2 bases at J, with 13 bases between the two ends. This CDR3 comprises 15 residues. CDR3 residues: CASSTQGQGNQPQHF. In DNA form, the CDR3 reads TGTGCCAGCAGTACCCAGGGTCAGGGCAATCAGCCCCAGCATTTT.

V gene TRBV10-2 combines with J gene TRBJ2-5, with 10 bases aligning to TRBD1. The V gene's germline CDR1 is WSHSY and CDR2 SAAADI. This CDR3 contains 18 residues. Unmatched junction bases numbered 8, after V lost 0 bases and J lost 1 base. In DNA, the CDR3 is TGCGCCAGCAGTGAGTCCCCGACAGGGGGCCCTTTCCAAGAGACCCAGTACTTC. Residues: CASSESPTGGPFQETQYF.

This clone was found once. The chain recombines TRBV25-1 with TRBJ2-3; 8 bases map to TRBD2. This CDR3 region has 17 residues. J was trimmed by 11 bases and V by 3 bases; bases with no gene match: 19. Germline CDR1 MGHDK, CDR2 SYGVNS. In DNA form, the CDR3 reads TGTGCCAGCAGTGACCCCCCGCTTAGCGGGGAGCGCTATGGGCAGTATTTT. It is translated as CASSDPPLSGERYGQYF.

V usage is TRBV4-1 and J usage is TRBJ1-5; D may be TRBD1 (6 bases). Between the trimmed V and J ends, which lost 1 base and 1 base, there was a span of 14 bases. Germline assignment: CDR1 MGHRA and CDR2 YSYEKL. There are 17 residues in the CDR3. The CDR3 loop reads CASSQVSGEISNQPQHF. The CDR3 DNA sequence: TGCGCCAGCAGCCAAGTTTCAGGGGAGATCAGCAATCAGCCCCAGCATTTT.

The chain carries TRBV7-9 and TRBJ2-5; D is perhaps TRBD1 (6 bases). This CDR3 has 15 amino acids. Looked up from germline, CDR1 is SEHNR and CDR2 is FQNEAQ (reference sequence). The V end was cut by 4 bases, the J end by 2 bases, with 14 bases between. CDR3: CASSSIDRTQETQYF. The CDR3, as DNA: TGTGCCAGCAGCTCGATAGACAGGACACAAGAGACCCAGTACTTC.

The chain uses TRBV5-6 and TRBJ2-3; D remains ambiguous. Germline CDR1 and CDR2: SGHDT and YYEEEE. The CDR3 is 15 amino acids. V was cut by 0 bases and J by 1 base, with 9 bases left in between. The CDR3 DNA is TGTGCCAGCAGCTTGGCCTTTCGGGGCACAGATACGCAGTATTTT. Translating gives CASSLAFRGTDTQYF. The full variable domain, with the rest looked up from reference TRBV5-6 and TRBJ2-3, is DAGVTQSPTHLIKTRGQQVTLRCSPKSGHDTVSWYQQALGQGPQFIFQYYEEEERQRGNFPDRFSGHQFPNYSSELNVNALLLGDSALYLCASSLAFRGTDTQYFGPGTRLTVL.

The chain links TRBV11-2 to TRBJ1-1; TRBD1 agrees at 7 bases. J gave up 0 bases and V 1 base, and 8 bases lay outside the gene matches. The CDR3 totals 17 residues. Per the germline V gene, CDR1 is SGHAT and CDR2 is FQNNGV. CDR3 nucleotides: TGTGCCAGCAGCTTAGTTGGGACAGCCGATTTGAACACTGAAGCTTTCTTT. Translation: CASSLVGTADLNTEAFF.